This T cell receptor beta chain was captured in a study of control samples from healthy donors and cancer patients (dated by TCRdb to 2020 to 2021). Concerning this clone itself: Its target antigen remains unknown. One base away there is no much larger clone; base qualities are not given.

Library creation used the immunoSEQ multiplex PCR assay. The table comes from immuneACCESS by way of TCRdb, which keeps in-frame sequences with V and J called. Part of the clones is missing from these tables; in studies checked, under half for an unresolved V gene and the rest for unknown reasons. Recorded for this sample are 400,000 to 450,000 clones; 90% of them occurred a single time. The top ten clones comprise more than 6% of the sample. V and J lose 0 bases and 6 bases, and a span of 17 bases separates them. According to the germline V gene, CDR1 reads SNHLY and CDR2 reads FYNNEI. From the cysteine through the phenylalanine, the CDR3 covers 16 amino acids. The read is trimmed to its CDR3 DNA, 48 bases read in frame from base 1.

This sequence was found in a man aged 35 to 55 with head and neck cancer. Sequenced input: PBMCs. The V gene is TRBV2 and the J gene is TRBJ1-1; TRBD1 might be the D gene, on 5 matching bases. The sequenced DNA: TGTGCCAGCAGTGAAGCGAGCTTCGGGGCCGGTGCTGAAGCTTTCTTT. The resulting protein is CASSEASFGAGAEAFF. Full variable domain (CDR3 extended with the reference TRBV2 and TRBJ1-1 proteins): EPEVTQTPSHQVTQMGQEVILRCVPISNHLYFYWYRQILGQKVEFLVSFYNNEISEKSEIFDDQFSVERPDGSNFTLKIRSTKLEDSAMYFCASSEASFGAGAEAFFGQGTRLTVV.